The 24 T cell receptor beta chains below come from one sample, sequenced in a study of blood T cell repertoires in COVID-19. Assay used: immunoSEQ multiplex PCR; TCRdb lists only in-frame clones, some missing. There are some 370,000 clones in the sample; 75% to 90% occur only once, and about 5.4% lies in the top ten. The sequenced sample consisted of PBMCs or T cells enriched from blood (not recorded which). These receptors originate from a woman between 45 and 60 years old who had recovered from COVID-19.

The chain combines TRBV5-6 with TRBJ1-1, with 10 bases identical to TRBD1. The CDR3 contains 16 residues. With 3 bases clipped from V and 2 bases from J, the junction kept 7 bases outside the gene matches. Germline lookup yields CDR1 SGHDT and CDR2 YYEEEE. Here the CDR3 reads CASSSWGDRGNTEAFF. The DNA of the CDR3 is TGTGCCAGCAGCTCCTGGGGGGACAGGGGTAACACTGAAGCTTTCTTT.

V gene TRBV6-6 combines with J gene TRBJ1-2; D perhaps matches TRBD1 (5 bases). The CDR3 has 15 amino acids. V gave up 0 bases and J gave up 4 bases, with 12 bases separating them. In germline, CDR1 is MNHNY, CDR2 SVGAGI (reference sequence). The CDR3 DNA reads TGTGCCAGCAGTTACTCTTCCGGGGGAAGCTATGGCTACACCTTC. Its translation is CASSYSSGGSYGYTF.

The gene calls are TRBV7-2 and TRBJ2-2; D not certain. The germline V and J ends were trimmed by 3 bases and 0 bases, with 11 bases remaining between them. Germline V gives CDR1 SGHTA, CDR2 FQGNSA. The CDR3 is 16 amino acids. The CDR3 DNA follows: TGTGCCAGCAGCTTCGACTCTATCGCGAACACCGGGGAGCTGTTTTTT. Translating it yields CASSFDSIANTGELFF.

V is TRBV11-2 and J is TRBJ2-7; no reliable D call. Germline V gene data show CDR1 as SGHAT and CDR2 as FQNNGV. This CDR3 is 15 amino acids long. With 2 bases removed from V and 3 bases from J, the gap between germline ends came to 14 bases. CDR3 residues: CASSLFQAILYEQYF. For the CDR3, the DNA is TGTGCCAGCAGCTTATTTCAAGCGATCCTCTACGAGCAGTACTTC.

The V call is TRBV19, the J call TRBJ1-5; D is perhaps TRBD1 (6 bases). CDR1 and CDR2 from the germline V gene are LNHDA and SQIVND (reference sequence). V shed 7 bases and J shed 5 bases, with 24 bases lying between them. This CDR3 contains 17 residues. CDR3 DNA: TGTGCCAGTAAAATGTGGGGGCCGTCCCCTGCAGATCAGCCCCAGCATTTT. Protein product: CASKMWGPSPADQPQHF.

This chain connects TRBV7-9 to TRBJ1-1; 10 bases match TRBD1. V shed 5 bases, J shed 2 bases, and the junction held 5 bases outside the gene matches. This CDR3 region has 15 residues. Germline V gene data show CDR1 as SEHNR and CDR2 as FQNEAQ (reference sequence). CDR3 in amino acids: CASSEDRGFNTEAFF. Here the CDR3 DNA reads TGTGCCAGCAGCGAGGACAGGGGGTTTAACACTGAAGCTTTCTTT. Using reference TRBV7-9 and TRBJ1-1 for the parts outside the CDR3, the full variable domain is DTGVSQNPRHKITKRGQNVTFRCDPISEHNRLYWYRQTLGQGPEFLTYFQNEAQLEKSRLLSDRFSAERPKGSFSTLEIQRTEQGDSAMYLCASSEDRGFNTEAFFGQGTRLTVV.

This chain uses TRBV30 with TRBJ2-1; 10 positions match TRBD2. Germline CDR1 GTSNPN, CDR2 SVGIG (reference sequence). The CDR3 spans 13 residues. With V trimmed by 4 bases and J by 9 bases, 6 bases remained unmatched. The CDR3 DNA follows: TGTGCCTGGAACCTAGCGGGAGCAGGTGAGCAGTTCTTC. It specifies CAWNLAGAGEQFF.

The chain joins TRBV3-1 (or the pseudogene TRBV3-2) to TRBJ2-3; a weak D match, TRBD2 (7 bases). Germline-derived CDR1 and CDR2 are LGHDT and YNNKEL (reference sequence). V shed 4 bases and J shed 5 bases, with 16 bases lying between them. The length of the CDR3 is 15 residues. In DNA form, the CDR3 reads TGTGCCAGCAGCCGAGTAGGGGGGGGGATAGATACGCAGTATTTT. Translation: CASSRVGGGIDTQYF.

The chain joins TRBV20-1 to TRBJ1-2, with D possibly matching TRBD1 (5 bases). CDR1 DFQATT and CDR2 SNEGSKA come from the germline V gene (reference sequence). The CDR3 extends over 11 amino acids. V was clipped by 3 bases and J by 7 bases, with 9 bases between them. CDR3 sequence: CSASGTAGYTF. The CDR3 DNA sequence: TGCAGTGCTAGCGGGACTGCTGGCTACACCTTC.

V and J are TRBV19 and TRBJ1-1; no firm D call. CDR1 is LNHDA and CDR2 is SQIVND in the germline V gene (reference sequence). The germline V and J ends were trimmed by 1 base and 9 bases, with 12 bases remaining between them. The CDR3 covers 13 residues. CDR3 sequence: CASSIGFPEKAFF. In DNA form, the CDR3 reads TGTGCCAGTAGTATAGGGTTCCCAGAAAAAGCTTTCTTT.

V usage is TRBV18 and J usage is TRBJ2-3, with 13 positions matching TRBD2. The CDR3 loop spans 17 amino acids. J was trimmed by 2 bases and V by 4 bases; bases with no gene match: 6. Germline-derived CDR1 and CDR2 are KGHSH and LQKENI. CDR3 loop: CASSLLAGGSPTDTQYF. For the CDR3, the DNA is TGTGCCAGCTCACTACTAGCGGGGGGGTCCCCCACAGATACGCAGTATTTT.

This clone appeared a single time. The chain is built from TRBV30 and TRBJ1-1; D ambiguous. There are 11 residues in the CDR3. Germline loops: CDR1 GTSNPN, CDR2 SVGIG (reference sequence). Trimming pared 1 base from V and 6 bases from J, leaving 6 bases between. CDR3 sequence reads: CAWSARAEAFF. Written as DNA, the CDR3 is TGTGCCTGGAGTGCGAGGGCTGAAGCTTTCTTT.

V is TRBV5-4 and J is TRBJ2-7, with 7 bases identical to TRBD1. The CDR3 totals 16 residues. V gave up 2 bases and J gave up 3 bases; unmatched junction bases: 11. Germline assignment: CDR1 SGHNT and CDR2 YYREEE (reference sequence). The CDR3 DNA follows: TGTGCCAGCAGCTTCGGGGACCGACAGGGAATCTACGAGCAGTACTTC. Translated, it gives CASSFGDRQGIYEQYF.

In its sample, this clone was seen once. The chain has TRBV11-3 and TRBJ2-1, with 8 bases matching TRBD2. The ends lost 5 bases at V and 2 bases at J; junction bases unmatched: 5. The V gene's germline CDR1 is SGHNT and CDR2 YENEEA. The CDR3 is 15 residues long. CDR3 in amino acids: CASSPGGATYNEQFF. The CDR3 coding sequence is TGTGCCAGCAGCCCCGGGGGGGCTACCTACAATGAGCAGTTCTTC.

The gene calls are TRBV5-5 and TRBJ1-2; 8 positions match TRBD1. Unmatched junction bases numbered 5, after V lost 6 bases and J lost 4 bases. This CDR3 has 13 amino acids. The germline gives CDR1 SGHKS, CDR2 YYEKEE (reference sequence). CDR3 DNA sequence: TGTGCCAGCACACCACAGGGGGGCTATGGCTACACCTTC. It translates to CASTPQGGYGYTF.

This sequence joins TRBV19 and TRBJ2-5; 10 bases are a match to TRBD2. Looked up from germline, CDR1 is LNHDA and CDR2 is SQIVND (reference sequence). The CDR3 runs to 15 residues. After removal of 5 bases from V and 3 bases from J, the junction contained 6 bases not matched to a gene. The CDR3 loop reads CASSSLAGDEETQYF. The CDR3 DNA is TGTGCCAGTAGTTCTCTAGCGGGAGACGAAGAGACCCAGTACTTC.

CDR3 bases: TGCGCCAGCAGCCAAGCCCCCACAGGGGGCGCCGGTGAAAAACTGTTTTTT. Translating gives CASSQAPTGGAGEKLFF. The rearrangement joins TRBV4-3 to TRBJ1-4; 9 nucleotides line up with TRBD1. Germline V lookup: CDR1 LGHNA, CDR2 YSLEER. Unmatched junction bases numbered 10, after V lost 1 base and J lost 7 bases. The CDR3 consists of 17 residues.

The chain combines TRBV30 with TRBJ1-5; D remains ambiguous. This CDR3 comprises 15 residues. V gave up 2 bases and J gave up 1 base, with 12 bases separating them. Germline CDR1 is GTSNPN and CDR2 is SVGIG (reference sequence). The CDR3 DNA sequence: TGTGCCTGGAGTAAACAGACCATAAGCAATCAGCCCCAGCATTTT. As protein: CAWSKQTISNQPQHF.

The V call is TRBV11-1, the J call TRBJ2-1; 9 bases line up with TRBD2. V lost 3 bases to trimming and J lost 3 bases; unmatched junction nucleotides: 6. The germline gives CDR1 SGHAT, CDR2 FQDESV (reference sequence). The CDR3 is 16 amino acids. DNA for the CDR3: TGTGCCAGCAGCTTGTCTAGCGGGGTGCACTACAATGAGCAGTTCTTC. It codes for CASSLSSGVHYNEQFF.

V and J are TRBV9 and TRBJ2-7; D is undetermined. The V end was cut by 4 bases, the J end by 2 bases, with 16 bases between. The CDR3 is 15 residues long. Germline CDR1 reads SGDLS; CDR2 reads YYNGEE. CDR3 protein: CASSLTPGPPYEQYF. CDR3 DNA sequence: TGTGCCAGCAGCCTGACCCCGGGTCCGCCCTACGAGCAGTACTTC.

The chain joins TRBV18 to TRBJ2-7, with 8 positions matching TRBD1. The CDR3 has 13 amino acids. Trimming took 5 bases from V and 4 from J; bases not matched to a gene: 4. Per germline, CDR1 KGHSH and CDR2 LQKENI. The CDR3 spells CASSDGTGYEQYF. The CDR3 DNA sequence: TGTGCCAGCTCAGATGGGACAGGATACGAGCAGTACTTC.

The chain couples TRBV19 to TRBJ1-6; the match to TRBD1 covers 7 bases. The CDR3 runs 17 residues. Germline V gives CDR1 LNHDA, CDR2 SQIVND (reference sequence). V gave up 2 bases and J gave up 10 bases; unmatched junction bases: 14. The CDR3 DNA reads as TGTGCCAGTAGTATAAGACTTACAGGGGTATCGGGATCACCCCTCCACTTT. It translates to CASSIRLTGVSGSPLHF.

The chain links TRBV5-4 to TRBJ2-7; 10 bases align to TRBD1. In germline, CDR1 is SGHNT, CDR2 YYREEE (reference sequence). There are 14 residues in the CDR3. V lost 3 bases, J lost 2 bases, and 2 bases stayed unmatched. CDR3 DNA sequence: TGTGCCAGCAGCTGGGACAGGGGTCCCTACGAGCAGTACTTC. Amino acids: CASSWDRGPYEQYF. Based on the CDR3 plus reference TRBV5-4 and TRBJ2-7, the full variable domain is ETGVTQSPTHLIKTRGQQVTLRCSSQSGHNTVSWYQQALGQGPQFIFQYYREEENGRGNFPPRFSGLQFPNYSSELNVNALELDDSALYLCASSWDRGPYEQYFGPGTRLTVT.

This rearrangement joins TRBV7-2 to TRBJ1-4; D is possibly TRBD1 (6 bases). This CDR3 has 13 amino acids. CDR1 and CDR2 (germline): SGHTA, FQGNSA. Trimming pared 4 bases from V and 8 bases from J, leaving 11 bases between. The CDR3: CASSSYTGEKLFF. The CDR3 region has the DNA TGTGCCAGCAGCTCCTATACAGGGGAAAAACTGTTTTTT.